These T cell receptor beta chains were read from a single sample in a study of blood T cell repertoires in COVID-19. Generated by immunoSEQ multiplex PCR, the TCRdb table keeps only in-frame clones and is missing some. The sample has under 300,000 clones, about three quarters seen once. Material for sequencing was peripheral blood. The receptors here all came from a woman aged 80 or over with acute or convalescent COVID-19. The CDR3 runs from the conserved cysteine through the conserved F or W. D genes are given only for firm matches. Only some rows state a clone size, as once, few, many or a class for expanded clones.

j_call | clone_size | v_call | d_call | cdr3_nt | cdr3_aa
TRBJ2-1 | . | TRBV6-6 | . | TGTGCCAGCAGTTATGAGGCCTACAATGAGCAGTTCTTC | CASSYEAYNEQFF
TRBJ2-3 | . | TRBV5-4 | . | TGTGCCAGCAGCTTGTTCGGCAGGCAAGCTAGCACAGATACGCAGTATTTT | CASSLFGRQASTDTQYF
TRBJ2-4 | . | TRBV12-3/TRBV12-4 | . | TGTGCCAGCAGTTCGACCCTGAGGGACATTCAGTACTTC | CASSSTLRDIQYF
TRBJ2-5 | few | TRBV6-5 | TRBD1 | TGTGCCAGCAGCAGAACAGGGGAGCCCCGGTACTTC | CASSRTGEPRYF
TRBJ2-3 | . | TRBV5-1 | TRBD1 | TGCGCCAGCAGCGACGGACAGGCCACAGATACGCAGTATTTT | CASSDGQATDTQYF
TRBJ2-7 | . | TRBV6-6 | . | TGTGCCAGCAGTGAGGTCCCCTACGAGCAGTACTTC | CASSEVPYEQYF
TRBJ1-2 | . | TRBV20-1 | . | TGCGTCTCTTCAAGTAGTCGTGGCTACACCTTC | CVSSSSRGYTF
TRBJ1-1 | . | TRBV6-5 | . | TGTGCCAGCTCTCGGAGGACTGAAGCTTTCTTT | CASSRRTEAFF
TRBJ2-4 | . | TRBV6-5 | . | TGTGCCAGCAGTTCTGGCGGACTAGCCAAAAACATTCAGTACTTC | CASSSGGLAKNIQYF
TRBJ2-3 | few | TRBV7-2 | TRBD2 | TGTGCCAGCAGCTTGGGACTAGCGGGGGGGCCTTTTACGCAGTATTTT | CASSLGLAGGPFTQYF
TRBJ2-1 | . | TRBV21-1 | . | TGTGCCAGCAGCCCGGGACAGGGCCCCTACAATGAGCAGTTCTTC | CASSPGQGPYNEQFF
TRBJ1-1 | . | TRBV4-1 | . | TGCGCCAGCAGCTCCCTGGACAGAGATCAGGTTGAAGCTTTCTTT | CASSSLDRDQVEAFF
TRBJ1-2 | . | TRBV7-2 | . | TGTGCCAGCAGCTTGCAACACCTTACCAACTATGGCTACACCTTC | CASSLQHLTNYGYTF
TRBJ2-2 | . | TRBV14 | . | TGTGCCAGCAGCCAAGATTTACGCGGGCCCACCGGGGAGCTGTTTTTT | CASSQDLRGPTGELFF
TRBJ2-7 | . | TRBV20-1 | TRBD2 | TGCAGTGCTCTACTAGCGGTCGAGCAGTACTTC | CSALLAVEQYF
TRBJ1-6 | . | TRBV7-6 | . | TGTGCCAGCAGCTTAGTATGGGCAGGGGACGATCCCTGGAGCTCCTATAATTCACCCCTCCACTTT | CASSLVWAGDDPWSSYNSPLHF
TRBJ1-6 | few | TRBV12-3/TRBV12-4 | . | TGTGCCAGCAGCCGGACGGGGGATTCACCCCTCCACTTT | CASSRTGDSPLHF
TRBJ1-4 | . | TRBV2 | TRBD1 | TGTGCCAGCAGTCCTGGACAGGGTGAAAAACTGTTTTTT | CASSPGQGEKLFF
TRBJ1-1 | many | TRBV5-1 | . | TGCGCCAGCAGCTTGACCGGGGGAGTTGAAGCTTTCTTT | CASSLTGGVEAFF
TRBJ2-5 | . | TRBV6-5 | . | TGTGCCAGCAGTTACGGCAGGACACCAGAAGAGACCCAGTACTTC | CASSYGRTPEETQYF
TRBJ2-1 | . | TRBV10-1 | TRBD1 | TGCGCCAGCAGTGAGAGGGACAGGGATCTAAGGGGGCAGTTCTTC | CASSERDRDLRGQFF
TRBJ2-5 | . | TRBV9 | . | TGTGCCAGCAGCCCACCCGGGGGAGAAGAGACCCAGTACTTC | CASSPPGGEETQYF
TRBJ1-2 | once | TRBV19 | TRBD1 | TGTGCCAGTAGTATCCGCGGGACAGGGAGGAATGGCTACACCTTC | CASSIRGTGRNGYTF
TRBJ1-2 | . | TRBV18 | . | TGTGCCAGCTCACCTGACAGCCCCTATGGCTACACCTTC | CASSPDSPYGYTF
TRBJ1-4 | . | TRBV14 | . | TGTGCCAGCAGCCGTCTCAGGGCCGGAAAACTGTTTTTT | CASSRLRAGKLFF
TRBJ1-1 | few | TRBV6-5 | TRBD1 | TGTGCCAGCACTGGGGACAGAATGAACACTGAAGCTTTCTTT | CASTGDRMNTEAFF
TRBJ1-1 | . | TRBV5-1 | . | TGCGCCAGCAGCTTGTCGGGGACAACTGAAGCTTTCTTT | CASSLSGTTEAFF
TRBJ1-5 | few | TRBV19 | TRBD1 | TGTGCCAGTAGTATATTAGGGGGCGACGGCAATCAGCCCCAGCATTTT | CASSILGGDGNQPQHF
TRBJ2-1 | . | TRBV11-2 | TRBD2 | TGTGCCAGTCACCCCCGACTAGCGGCAAGCAATGAGCAGTTCTTC | CASHPRLAASNEQFF
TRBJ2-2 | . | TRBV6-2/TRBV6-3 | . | TGTGCCAGCAGTGGACTCCTTGCCGGGGAGCTGTTTTTT | CASSGLLAGELFF
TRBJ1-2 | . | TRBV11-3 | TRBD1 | TGTGCCAGCAGTTACAGGGGAGAGGATGGCTACACCTTC | CASSYRGEDGYTF
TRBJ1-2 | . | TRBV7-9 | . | TGTGCCAGCAGCTTTGAAGGGTCCAGGGCGCGGTATGGCTACACCTTC | CASSFEGSRARYGYTF
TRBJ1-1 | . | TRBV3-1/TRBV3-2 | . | TGTGCCAGCAGCCAACCCCGAGTGAACACTGAAGCTTTCTTT | CASSQPRVNTEAFF
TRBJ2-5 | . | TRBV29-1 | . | TGCAGCGTTTTTTGGCCCTCAGGGGGGGAGACCCAGTACTTC | CSVFWPSGGETQYF
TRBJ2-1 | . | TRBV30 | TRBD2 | TGTGCCTGGAGGCTCTCCCGGAGCGGGAGCTATGAGCAGTTCTTC | CAWRLSRSGSYEQFF
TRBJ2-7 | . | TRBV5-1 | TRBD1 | TGCGCCAGCAGCTTTACAGGGGCAATAACTGGGGAGCAGTACTTC | CASSFTGAITGEQYF
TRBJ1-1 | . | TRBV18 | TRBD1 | TGTGCCAGCTCACCAAGACAGGGGGCGAACACTGAAGCTTTCTTT | CASSPRQGANTEAFF
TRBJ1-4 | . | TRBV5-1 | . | TGCGCCAGCAGCTTCCGCCCCGTGAGCAGGGCAAATGAAAAACTGTTTTTT | CASSFRPVSRANEKLFF
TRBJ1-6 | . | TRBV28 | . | TGTGCCAGCAGTTTATCCCCCCGTTCGGGTTCACCCCTCCACTTT | CASSLSPRSGSPLHF
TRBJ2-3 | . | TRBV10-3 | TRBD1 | TGTGCCATCAGGGTATCCGGGACAGGGGCAGATACGCAGTATTTT | CAIRVSGTGADTQYF
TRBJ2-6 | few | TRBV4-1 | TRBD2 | TGCGCCAGCAGCCAAGGGCCTAGCGGGGACAACAACGTCCTGACTTTC | CASSQGPSGDNNVLTF
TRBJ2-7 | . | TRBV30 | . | TGTGCCCAAGGGAGGGGGGGACCCTACGAGCAGTACTTC | CAQGRGGPYEQYF
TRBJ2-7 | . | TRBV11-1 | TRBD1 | TGTGCCAGCAGCTGGGACAGGGGTCCTTACGAGCAGTACTTC | CASSWDRGPYEQYF
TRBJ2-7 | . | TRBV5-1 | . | TGCGCCAGCAGCTGGGCACAAAATCCCCTTCCCTACGAGCAGTACTTC | CASSWAQNPLPYEQYF
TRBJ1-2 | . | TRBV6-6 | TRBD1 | TGTGCCAGCAGTCAACATGACAGGGGGTACGGCTACACCTTC | CASSQHDRGYGYTF
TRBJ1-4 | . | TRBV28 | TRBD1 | TGTGCCAACAGGGGGGGGTTAGGTGAAAAACTGTTTTTT | CANRGGLGEKLFF
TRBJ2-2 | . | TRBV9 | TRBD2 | TGTGCCAGCAGCGTAAGCGGGGATCCGAACACCGGGGAGCTGTTTTTT | CASSVSGDPNTGELFF
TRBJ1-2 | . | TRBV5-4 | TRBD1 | TGTGCCAGCAGCTTGGTTCTCAGGGGGCGACCCTCTAATAACTATGGCTACACCTTC | CASSLVLRGRPSNNYGYTF
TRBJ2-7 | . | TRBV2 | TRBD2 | TGTGCCAGCAGGGGACTAGCGGGAGCCTACGAGCAGTACTTC | CASRGLAGAYEQYF
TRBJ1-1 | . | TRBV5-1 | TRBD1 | TGCGCCAGCAGCTCGACGACAGGGAGGAACACTGAAGCTTTCTTT | CASSSTTGRNTEAFF
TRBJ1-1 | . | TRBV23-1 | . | TGCGCCAGCAGTGCCACGGAGAATGAAGCTTTCTTT | CASSATENEAFF
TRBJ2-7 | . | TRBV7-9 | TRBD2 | TGTGCCAGCAGCTTAGGGACTAGCATCAACGAGCAGTACTTC | CASSLGTSINEQYF